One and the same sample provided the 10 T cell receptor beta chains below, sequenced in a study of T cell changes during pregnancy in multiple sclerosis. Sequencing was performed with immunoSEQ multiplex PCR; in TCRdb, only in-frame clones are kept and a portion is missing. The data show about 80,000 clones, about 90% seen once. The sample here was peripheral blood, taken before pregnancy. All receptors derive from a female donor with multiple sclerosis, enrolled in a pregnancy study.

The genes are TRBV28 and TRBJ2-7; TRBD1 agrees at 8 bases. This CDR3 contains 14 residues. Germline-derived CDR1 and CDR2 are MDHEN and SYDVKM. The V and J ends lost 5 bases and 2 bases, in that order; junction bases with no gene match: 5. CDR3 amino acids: CASSRRTGTYEQYF. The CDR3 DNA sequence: TGTGCCAGCAGTAGAAGGACAGGGACCTACGAGCAGTACTTC.

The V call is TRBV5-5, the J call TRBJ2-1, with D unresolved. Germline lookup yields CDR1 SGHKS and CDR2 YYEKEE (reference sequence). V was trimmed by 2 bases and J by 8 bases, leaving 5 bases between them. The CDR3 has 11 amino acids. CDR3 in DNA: TGTGCCAGCAGCTTCCGAGATGAGCAGTTCTTC. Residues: CASSFRDEQFF.

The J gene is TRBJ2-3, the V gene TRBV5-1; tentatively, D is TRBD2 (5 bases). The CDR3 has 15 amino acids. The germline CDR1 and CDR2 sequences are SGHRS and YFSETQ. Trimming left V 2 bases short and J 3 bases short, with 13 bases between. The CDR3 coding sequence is TGCGCCAGCAGCTTAGAGGGAGTCGGTACAGATACGCAGTATTTT. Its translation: CASSLEGVGTDTQYF.

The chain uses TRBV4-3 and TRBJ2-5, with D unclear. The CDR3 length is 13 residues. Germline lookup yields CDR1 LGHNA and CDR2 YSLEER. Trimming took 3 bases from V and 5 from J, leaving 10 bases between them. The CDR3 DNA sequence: TGCGCCAGCAGCCACGAACTACGGGAGACCCAGTACTTC. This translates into CASSHELRETQYF.

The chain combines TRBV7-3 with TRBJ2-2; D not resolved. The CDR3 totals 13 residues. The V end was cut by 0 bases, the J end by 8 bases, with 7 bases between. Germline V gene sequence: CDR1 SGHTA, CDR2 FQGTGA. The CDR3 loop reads CASSLTSMGELFF. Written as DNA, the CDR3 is TGTGCCAGCAGCTTAACTAGTATGGGGGAGCTGTTTTTT. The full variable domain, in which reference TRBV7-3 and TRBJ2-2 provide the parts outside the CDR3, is GAGVSQTPSNKVTEKGKYVELRCDPISGHTALYWYRQSLGQGPEFLIYFQGTGAADDSGLPNDRFFAVRPEGSVSTLKIQRTERGDSAVYLCASSLTSMGELFFGEGSRLTVL.

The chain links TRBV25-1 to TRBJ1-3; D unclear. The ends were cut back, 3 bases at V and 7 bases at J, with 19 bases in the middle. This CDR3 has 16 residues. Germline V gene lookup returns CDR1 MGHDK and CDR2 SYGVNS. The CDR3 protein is CASSDPRTVPANTIYF. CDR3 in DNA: TGTGCCAGCAGTGATCCCCGGACTGTGCCGGCGAACACCATATATTTT.

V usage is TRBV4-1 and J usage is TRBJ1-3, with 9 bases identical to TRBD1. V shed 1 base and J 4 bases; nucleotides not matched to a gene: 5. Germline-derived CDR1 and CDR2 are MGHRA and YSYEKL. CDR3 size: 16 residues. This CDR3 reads CASSQGRGQGGNTIYF. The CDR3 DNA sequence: TGCGCCAGCAGCCAAGGAAGGGGACAGGGAGGAAACACCATATATTTT.

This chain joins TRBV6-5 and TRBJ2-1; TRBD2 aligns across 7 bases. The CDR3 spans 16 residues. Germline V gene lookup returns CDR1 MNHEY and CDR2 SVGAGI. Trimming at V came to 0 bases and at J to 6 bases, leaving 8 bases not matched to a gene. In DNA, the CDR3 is TGTGCCAGCAGTTACTCGTCTAGCGGAGGGACCAATGAGCAGTTCTTC. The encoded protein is CASSYSSSGGTNEQFF.

CDR3 nucleotide sequence: TGTGCCAGCAGTTCGTGGAGCCCTTATAGCAATCAGCCCCAGCATTTT. Protein: CASSSWSPYSNQPQHF. The rearrangement uses TRBV6-5 and TRBJ1-5, with unresolved D. Trimming left V 4 bases short and J 0 bases short, with 13 bases between. Germline CDR1 reads MNHEY; CDR2 reads SVGAGI. The CDR3 is 16 residues long.

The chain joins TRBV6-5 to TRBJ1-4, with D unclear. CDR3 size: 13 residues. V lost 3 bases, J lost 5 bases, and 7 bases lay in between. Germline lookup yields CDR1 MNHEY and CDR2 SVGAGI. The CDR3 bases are TGTGCCAGCAGTTATATCGGGAATGAAAAACTGTTTTTT. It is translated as CASSYIGNEKLFF.